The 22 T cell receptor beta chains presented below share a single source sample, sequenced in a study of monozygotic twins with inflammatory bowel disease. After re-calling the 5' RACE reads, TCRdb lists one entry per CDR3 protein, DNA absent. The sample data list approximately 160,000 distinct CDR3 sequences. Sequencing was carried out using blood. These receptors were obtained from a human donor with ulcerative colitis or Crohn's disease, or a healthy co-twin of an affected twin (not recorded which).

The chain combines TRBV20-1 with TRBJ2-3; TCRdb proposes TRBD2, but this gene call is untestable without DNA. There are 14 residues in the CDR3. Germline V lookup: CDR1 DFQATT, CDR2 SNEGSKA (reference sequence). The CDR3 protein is CSARTSGGADTQYF.

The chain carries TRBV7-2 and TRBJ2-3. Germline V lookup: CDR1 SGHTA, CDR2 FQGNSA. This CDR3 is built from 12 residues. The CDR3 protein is CASSLRVDTQYF. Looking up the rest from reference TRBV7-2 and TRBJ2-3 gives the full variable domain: GAGVSQSPSNKVTEKGKDVELRCDPISGHTALYWYRQSLGQGLEFLIYFQGNSAPDKSGLPSDRFSAERTGGSVSTLTIQRTQQEDSAVYLCASSLRVDTQYFGPGTRLTVL.

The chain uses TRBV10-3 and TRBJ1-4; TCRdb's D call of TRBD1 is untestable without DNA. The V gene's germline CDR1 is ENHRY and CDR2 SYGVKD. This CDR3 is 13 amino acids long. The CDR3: CAAWDRVREKLFF.

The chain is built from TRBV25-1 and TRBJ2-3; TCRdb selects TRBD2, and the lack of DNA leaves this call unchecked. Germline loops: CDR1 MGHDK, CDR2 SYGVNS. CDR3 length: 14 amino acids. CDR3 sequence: CASTPRLSTDTQYF.

This CDR3 reads CASSLVRQGSGLAGEASQFF. The chain links TRBV7-6 to TRBJ2-1; TCRdb's D gene call, TRBD2, goes unchecked for lack of DNA. This CDR3 is 20 amino acids long. Germline values: CDR1 SGHVS, CDR2 FNYEAQ.

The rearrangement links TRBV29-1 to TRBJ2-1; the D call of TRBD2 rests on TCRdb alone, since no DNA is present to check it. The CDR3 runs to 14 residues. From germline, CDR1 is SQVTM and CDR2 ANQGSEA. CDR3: CSVERLAGSDEQFF.

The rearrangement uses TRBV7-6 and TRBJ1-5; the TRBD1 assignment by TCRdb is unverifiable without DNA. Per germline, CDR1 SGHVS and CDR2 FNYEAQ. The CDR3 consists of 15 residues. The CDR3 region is CASSPGADGNQPQHF.

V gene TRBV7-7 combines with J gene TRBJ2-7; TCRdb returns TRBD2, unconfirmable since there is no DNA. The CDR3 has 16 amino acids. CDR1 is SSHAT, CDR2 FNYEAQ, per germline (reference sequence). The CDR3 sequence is CASSSSSGTLSYEQYF.

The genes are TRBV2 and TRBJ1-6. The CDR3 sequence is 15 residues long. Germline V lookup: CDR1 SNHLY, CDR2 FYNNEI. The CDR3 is CASRAALVDNSPLHF.

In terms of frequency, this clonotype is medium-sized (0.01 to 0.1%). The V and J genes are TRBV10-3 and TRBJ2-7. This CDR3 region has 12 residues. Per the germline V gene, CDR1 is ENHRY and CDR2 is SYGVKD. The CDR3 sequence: CAISETVYEQYF.

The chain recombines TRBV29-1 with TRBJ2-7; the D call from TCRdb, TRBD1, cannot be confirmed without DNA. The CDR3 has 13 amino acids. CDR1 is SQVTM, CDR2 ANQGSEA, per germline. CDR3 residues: CSVAGTGGYEQYF.

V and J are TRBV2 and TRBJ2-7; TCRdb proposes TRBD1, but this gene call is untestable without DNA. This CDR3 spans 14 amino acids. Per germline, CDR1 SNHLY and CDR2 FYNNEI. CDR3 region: CASEPGQGDYEQYF. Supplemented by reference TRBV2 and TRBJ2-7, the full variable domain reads EPEVTQTPSHQVTQMGQEVILRCVPISNHLYFYWYRQILGQKVEFLVSFYNNEISEKSEIFDDQFSVERPDGSNFTLKIRSTKLEDSAMYFCASEPGQGDYEQYFGPGTRLTVT.

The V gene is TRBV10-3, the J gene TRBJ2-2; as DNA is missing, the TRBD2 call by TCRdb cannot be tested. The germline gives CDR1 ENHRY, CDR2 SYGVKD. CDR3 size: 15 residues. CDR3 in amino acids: CAISKSGSRTGELFF.

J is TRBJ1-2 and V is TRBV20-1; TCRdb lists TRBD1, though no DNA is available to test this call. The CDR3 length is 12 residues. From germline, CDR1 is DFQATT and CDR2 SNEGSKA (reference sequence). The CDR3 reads CSAAPGAAGYTF.

CDR3 loop: CASSFEAGLYEQYF. The V call is TRBV27, the J call TRBJ2-7; the D call from TCRdb, TRBD1, cannot be confirmed without DNA. CDR1 is MNHEY, CDR2 SMNVEV, per germline (reference sequence). The CDR3 is 14 residues long.

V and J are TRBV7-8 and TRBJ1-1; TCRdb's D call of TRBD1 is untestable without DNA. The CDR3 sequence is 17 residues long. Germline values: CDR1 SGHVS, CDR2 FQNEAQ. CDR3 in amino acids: CASSLEQIPGLNTEAFF.

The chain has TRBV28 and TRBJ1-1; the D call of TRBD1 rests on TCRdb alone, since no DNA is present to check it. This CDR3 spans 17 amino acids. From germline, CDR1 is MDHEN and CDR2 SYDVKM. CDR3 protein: CASSLPGARAEGTEAFF.

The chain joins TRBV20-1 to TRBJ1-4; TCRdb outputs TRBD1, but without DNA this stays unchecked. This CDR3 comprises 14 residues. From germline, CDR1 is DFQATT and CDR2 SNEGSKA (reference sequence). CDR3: CSARDVTAYEKLFF.

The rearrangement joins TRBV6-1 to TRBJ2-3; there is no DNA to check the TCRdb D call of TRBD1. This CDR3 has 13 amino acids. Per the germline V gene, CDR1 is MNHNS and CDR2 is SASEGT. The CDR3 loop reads CASLQGGADTQYF.

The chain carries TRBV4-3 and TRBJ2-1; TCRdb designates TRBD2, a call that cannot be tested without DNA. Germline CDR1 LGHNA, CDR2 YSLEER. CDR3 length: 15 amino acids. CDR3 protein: CASSQEAGVFNEQFF.

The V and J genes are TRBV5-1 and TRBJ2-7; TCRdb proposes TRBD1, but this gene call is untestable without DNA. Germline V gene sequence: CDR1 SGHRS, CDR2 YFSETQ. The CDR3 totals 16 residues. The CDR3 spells CASSPRRRDTHYEQYF.

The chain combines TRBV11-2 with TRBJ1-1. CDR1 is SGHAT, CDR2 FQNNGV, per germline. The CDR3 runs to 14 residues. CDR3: CASSFTEGNTEAFF.